This paragraph covers one T cell receptor beta chain sequence. The germline V gene has CDR1 MNHEY and CDR2 SVGEGT. The CDR3 contains 14 residues. The germline V and J ends were trimmed by 0 bases and 5 bases, with 10 bases remaining between them. This sample is drawn from a study of blood T cell repertoires in COVID-19. Study information: COVID-19 samples collected from the United States, Italy and Spain covered acute and convalescent phases. T cells, B-cell-depleted T cells, or PBMCs provided the cDNA or gDNA that served as material.

Original methodology: Quantification of nucleated cells was approximated via reference gene primer amplification. Produced via immunoSEQ multiplex PCR; TCRdb's table is partial and in-frame only. The V and J calls and clone size come from that table; D and trimming were worked out from the DNA. The table shows about 340,000 clones, with about 88% occurring only once. Sequenced sample: peripheral blood. This TCR derives from a woman in her seventies with COVID-19, enrolled during active disease. The chain links TRBV6-2 or TRBV6-3 to TRBJ2-5, with D tentatively TRBD1 (5 bases). CDR3 coding DNA: TGTGCCAGCAGTTACTCCCCAGGGCTGGAGACCCAGTACTTC. Residues: CASSYSPGLETQYF.